This T cell receptor (beta chain) was identified in a study of T cell responses to AZD1222 COVID-19 vaccine. The study, taken as a whole, reports: Dominant CD4 TCR responses targeted spike regions 160-218 and 743-854. Donors were mostly white British, more females; clonal diversity possibly underestimated.

The CDR3 is 18 residues long. Germline V CDR1 and CDR2: MNHEY, SMNVEV (reference sequence). V lost 0 bases, J lost 0 bases, and 9 bases stayed unmatched. Assay used: immunoSEQ multiplex PCR; TCRdb lists only in-frame clones, some missing. The sample records around 130,000 clones, 88% being singletons. In the case of this clone: Its antigen is undetermined.

The sample in question was peripheral blood, obtained 28 days after the second AZD1222 dose. The TCR sequence derives from an adult who received the AZD1222 COVID-19 vaccine. The rearrangement links TRBV27 to TRBJ2-5; 8 bases are a match to TRBD2. This chain's CDR3 is CASSLSPRLAKYQETQYF. The CDR3 bases are TGTGCCAGCAGTTTATCCCCGCGACTAGCGAAATACCAAGAGACCCAGTACTTC.